This T cell receptor beta chain is from a study of prognosis after radiotherapy for stage I lung cancer. Study overall: Radiotherapy used SBRT, divided into 3 to 5 fractions and reaching a biologically effective dose of at least 100 Gy.

CDR1 DFQATT and CDR2 SNEGSKA come from the germline V gene (reference sequence). CDR3 length: 14 amino acids. The germline V and J ends were trimmed by 5 bases and 9 bases, with 20 bases remaining between them. From genomic DNA, TCR beta CDR3 was amplified by two-round multiplex PCR. Used in first-round PCR were primers specific to each TRBV and TRBJ gene. Amplification in the second PCR round was performed with universal primers. TCRdb re-called the multiplex PCR reads with MiXCR, one entry per CDR3 protein. There are around 25,000 distinct CDR3 sequences in the sample; roughly 40% occur only once, and around 62% lies in the top ten.

The sample was PBMCs, taken before or after stereotactic body radiation therapy (not recorded which). The chain recombines TRBV20-1 with TRBJ2-1; D may be TRBD2 (6 bases). This receptor was taken from a donor of 50 years or more with non-small cell lung cancer. The CDR3 DNA reads TGCAGTGCTGCCGGGACGTTCGGGGGAAGTGAGCAGTTCTTC. Protein product: CSAAGTFGGSEQFF.